A single TCR beta chain is shown here with its context. The table came from immunoSEQ multiplex PCR; TCRdb's copy has only in-frame clones and leaves some out. The sample lists under 90,000 clones; roughly 83% were seen once. This specimen comes from a study of OX40 agonist ivuxolimab in advanced cancers. The germline V gene encodes CDR1 MNHNY and CDR2 SVGAGI (reference sequence). The CDR3 length is 15 residues. Trimming stripped 5 bases from V and 8 bases from J, with 18 bases between. The clonotype comes from an adult with an advanced solid tumor such as melanoma, head and neck, liver or kidney cancer. Specimen: CD4+ or CD8+ T cells sorted from blood, collected in a trial of the OX40 agonist ivuxolimab. The rearrangement links TRBV6-6 to TRBJ1-4; unclear D gene. CDR3: CASSPSTAGSEKLFF. CDR3 nucleotides: TGTGCCAGCAGTCCCAGTACCGCGGGGTCCGAAAAACTGTTTTTT.